The rows below give T cell receptor beta chains drawn from one sample of a study of T cell responses to AZD1222 COVID-19 vaccine. Sequenced by immunoSEQ multiplex PCR; TCRdb stores in-frame clones only, minus some. Of approximately 160,000 clones in the sample, approximately 93% were seen once. The starting material was peripheral blood, obtained on day 0 of AZD1222 vaccination. These receptors were taken from an adult in good health. Both conserved end residues are part of each CDR3. The D gene is left open where the match is weak. Not every row has a clone size; where given, it reads once, few, many or a size class.

J gene	D gene	clone size	V gene	CDR3 protein	CDR3 DNA
TRBJ2-1	TRBD2	.	TRBV5-1	CASSLASSGGGIVVNEQFF	TGCGCCAGCAGCTTGGCCTCAAGCGGGGGAGGGATCGTGGTCAATGAGCAGTTCTTC
TRBJ1-1	.	.	TRBV27	CASSLRPGSNTEAFF	TGTGCCAGCAGTTTAAGGCCCGGGTCTAACACTGAAGCTTTCTTT
TRBJ2-2	.	.	TRBV19	CASTQGEVTGELFF	TGTGCCAGTACCCAGGGGGAGGTCACCGGGGAGCTGTTTTTT
TRBJ1-2	.	.	TRBV10-3	CAIRPSGGNYGYTF	TGTGCCATCCGACCCTCGGGAGGGAACTATGGCTACACCTTC
TRBJ1-2	.	.	TRBV5-5	CASSRARGIISNYGYTF	TGTGCCAGCAGCCGAGCACGAGGTATTATATCGAACTATGGCTACACCTTC
TRBJ2-2	.	.	TRBV6-5	CASRTGSPNTGELFF	TGTGCCAGCAGAACAGGGTCTCCAAACACCGGGGAGCTGTTTTTT
TRBJ2-1	.	.	TRBV7-7	CASSLAEYNEQFF	TGTGCCAGCAGCTTAGCAGAGTACAATGAGCAGTTCTTC
TRBJ1-5	TRBD1	.	TRBV5-6	CASSLGGQGGFYSNQPQHF	TGTGCCAGCAGCTTGGGAGGCCAGGGGGGATTCTATAGCAATCAGCCCCAGCATTTT
TRBJ1-1	.	.	TRBV6-2/TRBV6-3	CASSHGPFLGGNTEAFF	TGTGCCAGCAGCCACGGACCGTTTTTGGGCGGGAACACTGAAGCTTTCTTT
TRBJ1-6	TRBD1	.	TRBV19	CASSIGQGAGNSPLHF	TGTGCCAGTAGTATCGGGCAGGGGGCAGGTAATTCACCCCTCCACTTT
TRBJ2-2	.	.	TRBV11-2	CASSLWQGGELFF	TGTGCCAGCAGCTTATGGCAGGGCGGGGAGCTGTTTTTT
TRBJ2-2	.	.	TRBV18	CASRSGHFPGELFF	TGTGCCAGCAGATCGGGACATTTTCCCGGGGAGCTGTTTTTT
TRBJ2-7	.	.	TRBV5-1	CASSPSRAYEQYF	TGCGCCAGCAGCCCGAGCAGGGCCTACGAGCAGTACTTC
TRBJ1-6	.	.	TRBV25-1	CASKSTSRGTYNSPLHF	TGTGCCAGCAAGAGTACGTCGCGAGGGACCTATAATTCACCCCTCCACTTT
TRBJ1-5	.	.	TRBV6-1	CASSETPVPGPQHF	TGTGCCAGCAGTGAAACCCCAGTGCCCGGGCCCCAGCATTTT
TRBJ2-1	TRBD1	.	TRBV5-1	CASSKNGDRYNEQFF	TGCGCCAGCAGCAAGAATGGGGACAGGTACAATGAGCAGTTCTTC
TRBJ1-2	TRBD1	.	TRBV3-1/TRBV3-2	CASSQSAGQGIGYTF	TGTGCCAGCAGCCAATCGGCGGGACAGGGGATTGGCTACACCTTC
TRBJ1-4	TRBD1	.	TRBV18	CASSPRTGLGEKLFF	TGTGCCAGCTCACCCCGGACAGGGCTGGGTGAAAAACTGTTTTTT
TRBJ1-6	TRBD1	once	TRBV20-1	CSARQGRALHF	TGCAGTGCACGACAGGGGCGAGCCCTCCACTTT
TRBJ2-5	.	.	TRBV2	CASSETGTGSETQYF	TGTGCCAGCAGTGAGACAGGGACTGGATCCGAGACCCAGTACTTC
TRBJ2-1	.	.	TRBV28	CASSLLRGVFYNEQFF	TGTGCCAGCAGTTTATTGCGGGGCGTTTTTTACAATGAGCAGTTCTTC
TRBJ1-4	TRBD1	.	TRBV5-4	CASSDRTGGLANEKLFF	TGTGCCAGCAGCGACCGGACAGGGGGTTTGGCTAATGAAAAACTGTTTTTT
TRBJ1-2	.	.	TRBV5-1	CASSLDRSSWGYTF	TGCGCCAGCAGCTTGGACAGAAGCTCGTGGGGCTACACCTTC
TRBJ1-5	.	few	TRBV6-4	CASSPAGGADQPQHF	TGTGCCAGCAGTCCCGCGGGGGGGGCAGATCAGCCCCAGCATTTT
TRBJ1-2	TRBD1	.	TRBV13	CASSSQGAGRAYGYTF	TGTGCCAGCAGCTCACAGGGGGCAGGGCGGGCCTATGGCTACACCTTC
TRBJ2-7	.	.	TRBV19	CASSTATRHQSYEQYF	TGTGCCAGTAGTACTGCCACTAGACATCAGAGCTACGAGCAGTACTTC
TRBJ2-1	TRBD2	.	TRBV6-5	CASESGGSNNEQFF	TGTGCCAGCGAAAGCGGGGGGTCCAACAATGAGCAGTTCTTC
TRBJ1-2	TRBD1	.	TRBV28	CASAKGGTNYGYTF	TGTGCCAGTGCTAAAGGGGGCACTAACTATGGCTACACCTTC
TRBJ2-3	.	.	TRBV30	CARGTDTQYF	TGTGCCCGGGGCACAGATACGCAGTATTTT
TRBJ1-1	.	.	TRBV5-1	CASSDSPNTEAFF	TGCGCCAGCAGCGACAGTCCGAACACTGAAGCTTTCTTT
TRBJ2-7	.	few	TRBV4-1	CASSHDSSYEQYF	TGCGCCAGCAGCCATGACAGCTCCTACGAGCAGTACTTC
TRBJ1-3	TRBD1	.	TRBV10-3	CAIRTGTPIGNTIYF	TGTGCCATACGGACAGGGACTCCTATCGGAAACACCATATATTTT
TRBJ2-2	.	.	TRBV6-2/TRBV6-3	CASSYGQWFTGELFF	TGTGCCAGCAGTTACGGCCAGTGGTTTACCGGGGAGCTGTTTTTT
TRBJ2-1	.	.	TRBV11-2	CASSLGRGASSYNEQFF	TGTGCCAGCAGCTTAGGTCGGGGGGCGAGCTCCTACAATGAGCAGTTCTTC
TRBJ1-1	.	.	TRBV18	CASSPPYGNTEAFF	TGTGCCAGCTCACCACCGTACGGGAACACTGAAGCTTTCTTT
TRBJ2-1	.	.	TRBV6-5	CASSYFGSSYNEQFF	TGTGCCAGCAGTTATTTTGGGAGCTCCTACAATGAGCAGTTCTTC
TRBJ1-1	.	.	TRBV5-1	CASSLTLNTEAFF	TGCGCCAGCAGCCTGACATTGAACACTGAAGCTTTCTTT
TRBJ2-4	.	.	TRBV27	CASSFLTGPGNIQYF	TGTGCCAGCAGTTTTTTAACAGGGCCTGGGAACATTCAGTACTTC
TRBJ2-7	.	.	TRBV3-1/TRBV3-2	CASSPRSGSYEQYF	TGTGCCAGCAGCCCCCGATCGGGGTCCTACGAGCAGTACTTC
TRBJ1-6	.	.	TRBV5-1	CASSLEGSRRSPLHF	TGCGCCAGCAGCTTGGAAGGGTCCAGGCGGTCACCCCTCCACTTT
TRBJ1-6	.	.	TRBV11-2	CASSFITANSPLHF	TGTGCCAGCAGCTTTATAACAGCTAATTCACCCCTCCACTTT
TRBJ1-5	.	.	TRBV19	CASSPWAANNQPQHF	TGTGCCAGTAGCCCATGGGCAGCAAACAATCAGCCCCAGCATTTT
TRBJ2-1	.	.	TRBV7-2	CASSLLGDEQFF	TGTGCCAGCAGCTTATTGGGGGATGAGCAGTTCTTC
TRBJ1-6	TRBD1	.	TRBV11-3	CASSFGDSSSYNSPLHF	TGTGCCAGCAGCTTTGGGGACAGCAGCTCCTATAATTCACCCCTCCACTTT
TRBJ1-6	.	.	TRBV7-3	CASSLLTVYNSPLHF	TGTGCCAGCAGCTTACTCACAGTCTATAATTCACCCCTCCACTTT
TRBJ1-6	.	.	TRBV11-3	CASSLGGGDNSPLHF	TGTGCCAGCAGCCTCGGTGGAGGAGATAATTCACCCCTCCACTTT
TRBJ1-2	.	few	TRBV21-1	CASSPPDRPPHGYTF	TGTGCCAGCAGCCCACCGGACCGCCCCCCGCATGGCTACACCTTC
TRBJ2-7	.	.	TRBV11-2	CASSPITGGEQYF	TGTGCCAGCAGCCCCATTACAGGAGGCGAGCAGTACTTC
TRBJ1-1	.	.	TRBV7-2	CASRPFGGGLYTEAFF	TGTGCCAGCAGACCATTCGGGGGCGGCCTATACACTGAAGCTTTCTTT
TRBJ1-4	.	.	TRBV10-3	CAISESDGEKLFF	TGTGCCATCAGTGAGTCGGACGGAGAAAAACTGTTTTTT
TRBJ2-1	.	once	TRBV7-8	CASSLSRDSSRGQFF	TGTGCCAGCAGCTTATCCCGGGACTCCTCCAGAGGGCAGTTCTTC
TRBJ2-7	.	.	TRBV5-6	CASSFFSRVLSYEQYF	TGTGCCAGCAGCTTTTTTTCCAGGGTGCTATCCTACGAGCAGTACTTC
TRBJ1-2	.	once	TRBV12-3/TRBV12-4	CASSLGFDYGYTF	TGTGCCAGCAGTCTGGGGTTCGACTATGGCTACACCTTC
TRBJ1-1	.	.	TRBV4-1	CASSQQQGGTEAFF	TGCGCCAGCAGCCAACAGCAGGGCGGCACTGAAGCTTTCTTT
TRBJ1-4	.	.	TRBV3-1/TRBV3-2	CASSQPAVKEKLFF	TGTGCCAGCAGCCAACCGGCAGTAAAGGAAAAACTGTTTTTT
TRBJ2-5	.	.	TRBV5-1	CASSLSSGRGETQYF	TGCGCCAGCAGCTTGTCGTCGGGTCGTGGAGAGACCCAGTACTTC
TRBJ1-5	.	.	TRBV5-6	CASSNRAVGGPQHF	TGTGCCAGCAGCAACCGGGCGGTGGGTGGTCCCCAGCATTTT
TRBJ1-5	.	once	TRBV21-1	CASSKPTPGQGGQPQHF	TGTGCCAGCAGCAAACCAACGCCGGGACAGGGGGGTCAGCCCCAGCATTTT
TRBJ2-5	TRBD2	once	TRBV13	CASSWRRGRQETQYF	TGTGCCAGCAGCTGGAGGCGCGGGAGACAAGAGACCCAGTACTTC
TRBJ1-1	.	.	TRBV13	CASSLVTGEAFF	TGTGCCAGCAGCTTAGTCACAGGTGAAGCTTTCTTT